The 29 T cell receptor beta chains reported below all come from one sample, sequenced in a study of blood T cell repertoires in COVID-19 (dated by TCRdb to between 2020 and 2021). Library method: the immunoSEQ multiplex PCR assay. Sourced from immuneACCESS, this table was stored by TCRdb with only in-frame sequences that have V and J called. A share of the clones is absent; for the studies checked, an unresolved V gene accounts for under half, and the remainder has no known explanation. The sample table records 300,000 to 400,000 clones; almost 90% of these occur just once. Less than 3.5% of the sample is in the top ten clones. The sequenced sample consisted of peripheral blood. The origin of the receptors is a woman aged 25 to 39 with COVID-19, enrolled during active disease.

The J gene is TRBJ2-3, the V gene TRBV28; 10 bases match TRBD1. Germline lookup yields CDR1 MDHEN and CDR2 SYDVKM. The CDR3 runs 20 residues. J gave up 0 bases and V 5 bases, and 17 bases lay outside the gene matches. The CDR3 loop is CASSPLLQGQGVTSTDTQYF. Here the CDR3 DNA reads TGTGCCAGCAGTCCCCTCCTTCAAGGACAGGGGGTTACTAGCACAGATACGCAGTATTTT.

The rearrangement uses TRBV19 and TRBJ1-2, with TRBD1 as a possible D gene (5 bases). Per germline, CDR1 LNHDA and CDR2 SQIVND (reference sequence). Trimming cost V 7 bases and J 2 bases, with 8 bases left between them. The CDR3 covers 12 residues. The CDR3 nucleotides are TGTGCCAGTATCCAGGGAAACTATGGCTACACCTTC. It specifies CASIQGNYGYTF.

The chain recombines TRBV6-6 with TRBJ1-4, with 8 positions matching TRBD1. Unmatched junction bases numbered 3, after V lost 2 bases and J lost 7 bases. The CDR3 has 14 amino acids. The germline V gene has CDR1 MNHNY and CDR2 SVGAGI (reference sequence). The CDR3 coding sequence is TGTGCCAGCAGTTACCGGGACAGGCGTGAAAAACTGTTTTTT. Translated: CASSYRDRREKLFF.

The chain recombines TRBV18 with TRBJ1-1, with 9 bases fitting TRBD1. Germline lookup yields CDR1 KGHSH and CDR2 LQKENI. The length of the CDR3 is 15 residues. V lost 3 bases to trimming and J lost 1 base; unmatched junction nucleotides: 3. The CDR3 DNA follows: TGTGCCAGCTCACCGAAACAGGGGGCGAACACTGAAGCTTTCTTT. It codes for CASSPKQGANTEAFF.

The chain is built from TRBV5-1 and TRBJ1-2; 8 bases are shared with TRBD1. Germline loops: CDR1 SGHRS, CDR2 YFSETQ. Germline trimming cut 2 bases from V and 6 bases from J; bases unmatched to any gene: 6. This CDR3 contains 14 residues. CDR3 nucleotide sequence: TGCGCCAGCAGCTTCCTTGGACAGGGAGATGGCTACACCTTC. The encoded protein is CASSFLGQGDGYTF.

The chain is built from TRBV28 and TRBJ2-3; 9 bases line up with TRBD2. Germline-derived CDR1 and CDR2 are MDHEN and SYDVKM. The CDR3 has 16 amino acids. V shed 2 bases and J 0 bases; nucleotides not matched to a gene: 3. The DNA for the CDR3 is TGTGCCAGCAGTTTAGGGCGGGGGGGTAGCACAGATACGCAGTATTTT. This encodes CASSLGRGGSTDTQYF.

The CDR3 protein is CASSRSTDTQYF. The CDR3 DNA reads TGCGCCAGCAGCCGTAGCACAGATACGCAGTATTTT. The chain joins TRBV5-1 to TRBJ2-3, with D uncertain. The CDR3 is 12 amino acids. Trimming took off 4 bases at V and 0 bases at J, with 3 bases between the two ends. CDR1 and CDR2 (germline): SGHRS, YFSETQ.

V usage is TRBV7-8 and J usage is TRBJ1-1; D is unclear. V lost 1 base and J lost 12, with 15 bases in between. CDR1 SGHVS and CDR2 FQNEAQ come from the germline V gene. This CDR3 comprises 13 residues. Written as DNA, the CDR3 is TGTGCCAGCAGCTTAGAGACTCCCGGGGAAACTTTCTTT. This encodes CASSLETPGETFF.

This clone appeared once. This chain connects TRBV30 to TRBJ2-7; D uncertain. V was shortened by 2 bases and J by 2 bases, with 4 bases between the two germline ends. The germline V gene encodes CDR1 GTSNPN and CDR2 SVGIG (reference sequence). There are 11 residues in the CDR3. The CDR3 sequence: CAWSYTYEQYF. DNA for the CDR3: TGTGCCTGGAGTTACACCTACGAGCAGTACTTC.

The CDR3 DNA is TGTGCCAGCAGCCCTCAGGCGGCAGGGATTGAAGCTTTCTTT. It yields the protein CASSPQAAGIEAFF. J is TRBJ1-1 and V is TRBV3-1 (or the pseudogene TRBV3-2); weak D call: TRBD1 (5 bases). The CDR3 is 14 amino acids. V lost 4 bases to trimming and J lost 7 bases, with 16 bases between them. Germline CDR1 is LGHDT and CDR2 is YNNKEL (reference sequence).

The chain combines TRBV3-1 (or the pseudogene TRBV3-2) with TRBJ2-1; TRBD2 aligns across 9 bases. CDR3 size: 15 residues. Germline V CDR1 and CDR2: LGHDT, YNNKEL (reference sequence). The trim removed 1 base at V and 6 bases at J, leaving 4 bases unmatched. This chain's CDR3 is CASSQGSGSGNEQFF. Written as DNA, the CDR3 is TGTGCCAGCAGCCAAGGTAGCGGGAGCGGCAATGAGCAGTTCTTC.

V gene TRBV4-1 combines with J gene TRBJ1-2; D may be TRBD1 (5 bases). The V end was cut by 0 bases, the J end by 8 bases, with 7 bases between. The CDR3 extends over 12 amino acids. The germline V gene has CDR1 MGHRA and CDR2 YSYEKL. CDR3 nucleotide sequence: TGCGCCAGCAGCCAAGATTGGGGCGGCTACACCTTC. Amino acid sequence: CASSQDWGGYTF.

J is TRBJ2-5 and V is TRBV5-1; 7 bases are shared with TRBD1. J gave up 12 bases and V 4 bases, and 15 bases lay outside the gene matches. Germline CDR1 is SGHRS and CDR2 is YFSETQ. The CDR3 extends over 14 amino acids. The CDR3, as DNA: TGCGCCAGCAGCCGGGCCAGATCAGGGACAGAGGAGTACTTC. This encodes CASSRARSGTEEYF.

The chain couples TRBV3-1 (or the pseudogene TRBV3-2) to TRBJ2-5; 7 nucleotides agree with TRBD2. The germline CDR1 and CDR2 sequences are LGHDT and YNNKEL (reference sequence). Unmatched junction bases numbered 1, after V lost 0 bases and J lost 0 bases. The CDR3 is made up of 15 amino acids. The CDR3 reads CASSQEREYQETQYF. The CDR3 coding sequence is TGTGCCAGCAGCCAAGAGCGGGAGTACCAAGAGACCCAGTACTTC.

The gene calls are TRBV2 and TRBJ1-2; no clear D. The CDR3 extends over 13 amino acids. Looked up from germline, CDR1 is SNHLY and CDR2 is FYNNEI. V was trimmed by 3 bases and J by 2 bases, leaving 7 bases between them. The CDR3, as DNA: TGTGCCAGCAGTGAGTCAGTAAACTATGGCTACACCTTC. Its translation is CASSESVNYGYTF.

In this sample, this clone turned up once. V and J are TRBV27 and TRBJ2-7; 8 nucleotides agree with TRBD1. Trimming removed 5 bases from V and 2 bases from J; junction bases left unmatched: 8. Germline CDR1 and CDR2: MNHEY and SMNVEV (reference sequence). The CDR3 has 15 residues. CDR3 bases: TGTGCCAGCAGTCTAACCGGGACAGGCGCCTACGAGCAGTACTTC. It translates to CASSLTGTGAYEQYF.

This CDR3 is CAWSDGAYEQYF. The CDR3 nucleotides read TGTGCCTGGAGTGACGGTGCCTACGAGCAGTACTTC. The J gene is TRBJ2-7, the V gene TRBV30; D unclear. Germline V gives CDR1 GTSNPN, CDR2 SVGIG (reference sequence). CDR3 length equals 12 residues. V shed 1 base and J shed 2 bases, with 6 bases lying between them.

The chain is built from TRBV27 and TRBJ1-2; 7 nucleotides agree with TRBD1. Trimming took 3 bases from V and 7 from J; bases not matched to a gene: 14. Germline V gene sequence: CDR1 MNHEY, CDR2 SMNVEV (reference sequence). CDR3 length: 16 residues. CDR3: CASSFLLGTDTSGYTF. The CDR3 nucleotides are TGTGCCAGCAGTTTCCTCCTCGGGACAGACACCAGTGGCTACACCTTC.

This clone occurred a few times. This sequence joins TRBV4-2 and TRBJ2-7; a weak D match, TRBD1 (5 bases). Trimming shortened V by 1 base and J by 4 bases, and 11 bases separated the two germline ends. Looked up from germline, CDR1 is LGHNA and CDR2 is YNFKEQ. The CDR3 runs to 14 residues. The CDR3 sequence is CASSQGDRLYEQYF. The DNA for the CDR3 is TGTGCCAGCAGCCAAGGTGACAGACTTTACGAGCAGTACTTC.

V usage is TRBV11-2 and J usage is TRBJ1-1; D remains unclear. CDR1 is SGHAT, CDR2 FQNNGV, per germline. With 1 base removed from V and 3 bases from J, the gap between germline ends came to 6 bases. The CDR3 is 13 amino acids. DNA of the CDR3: TGTGCCAGCAGCTTAGGGAGATACACTGAAGCTTTCTTT. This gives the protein CASSLGRYTEAFF.

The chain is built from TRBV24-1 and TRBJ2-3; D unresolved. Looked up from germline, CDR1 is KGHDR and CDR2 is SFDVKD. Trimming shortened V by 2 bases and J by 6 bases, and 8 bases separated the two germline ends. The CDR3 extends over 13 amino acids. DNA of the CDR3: TGTGCCACCAGTGATTCCTGGGCCGATACGCAGTATTTT. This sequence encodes CATSDSWADTQYF.

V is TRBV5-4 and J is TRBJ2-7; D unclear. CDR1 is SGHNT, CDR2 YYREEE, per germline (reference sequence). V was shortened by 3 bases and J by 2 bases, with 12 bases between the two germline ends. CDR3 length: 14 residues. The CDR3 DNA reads TGTGCCAGCAGCTCTAAGCGAGAACCCTACGAGCAGTACTTC. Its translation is CASSSKREPYEQYF. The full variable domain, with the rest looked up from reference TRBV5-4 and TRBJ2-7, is ETGVTQSPTHLIKTRGQQVTLRCSSQSGHNTVSWYQQALGQGPQFIFQYYREEENGRGNFPPRFSGLQFPNYSSELNVNALELDDSALYLCASSSKREPYEQYFGPGTRLTVT.

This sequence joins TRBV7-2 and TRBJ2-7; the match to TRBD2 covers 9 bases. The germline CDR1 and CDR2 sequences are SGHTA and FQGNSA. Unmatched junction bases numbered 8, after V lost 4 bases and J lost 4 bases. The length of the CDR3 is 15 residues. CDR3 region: CASSSLAGDIYEQYF. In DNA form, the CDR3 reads TGTGCCAGCAGCTCCTTAGCGGGAGATATTTACGAGCAGTACTTC.

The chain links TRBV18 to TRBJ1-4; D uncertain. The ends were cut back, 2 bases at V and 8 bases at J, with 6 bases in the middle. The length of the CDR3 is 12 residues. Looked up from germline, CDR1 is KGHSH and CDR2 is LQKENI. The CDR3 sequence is CASSPGLEKLFF. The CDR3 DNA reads TGTGCCAGCTCACCAGGACTAGAAAAACTGTTTTTT.

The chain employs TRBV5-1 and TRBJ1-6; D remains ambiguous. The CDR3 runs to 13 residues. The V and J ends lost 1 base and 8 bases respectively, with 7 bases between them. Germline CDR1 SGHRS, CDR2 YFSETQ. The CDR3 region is CASSLYGDSPLHF. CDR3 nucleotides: TGCGCCAGCAGCTTGTACGGAGATTCACCCCTCCACTTT.

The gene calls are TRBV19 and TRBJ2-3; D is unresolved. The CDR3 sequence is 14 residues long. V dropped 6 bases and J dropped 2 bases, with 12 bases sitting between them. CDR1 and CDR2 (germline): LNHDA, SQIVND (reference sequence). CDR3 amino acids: CASSRASFTDTQYF. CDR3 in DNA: TGTGCCAGTAGCCGAGCATCTTTCACAGATACGCAGTATTTT.

CDR3: CASGRGIGTGAGNTIYF. CDR3 DNA sequence: TGTGCCAGCGGAAGGGGGATCGGGACAGGGGCTGGAAACACCATATATTTT. J is TRBJ1-3 and V is TRBV2; 10 bases map to TRBD1. Losses at the gene ends were 8 bases for V and 2 bases for J; bases not matched to a gene: 12. Germline V gene sequence: CDR1 SNHLY, CDR2 FYNNEI. The length of the CDR3 is 17 residues. The variable domain in full, completed from reference TRBV2 and TRBJ1-3, reads EPEVTQTPSHQVTQMGQEVILRCVPISNHLYFYWYRQILGQKVEFLVSFYNNEISEKSEIFDDQFSVERPDGSNFTLKIRSTKLEDSAMYFCASGRGIGTGAGNTIYFGEGSWLTVV.

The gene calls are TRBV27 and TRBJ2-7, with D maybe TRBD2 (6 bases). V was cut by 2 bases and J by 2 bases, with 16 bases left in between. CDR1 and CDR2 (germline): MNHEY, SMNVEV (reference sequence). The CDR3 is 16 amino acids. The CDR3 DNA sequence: TGTGCCAGCAGTTTAGTAGGAAGCGGGCCTACCTACGAGCAGTACTTC. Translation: CASSLVGSGPTYEQYF.

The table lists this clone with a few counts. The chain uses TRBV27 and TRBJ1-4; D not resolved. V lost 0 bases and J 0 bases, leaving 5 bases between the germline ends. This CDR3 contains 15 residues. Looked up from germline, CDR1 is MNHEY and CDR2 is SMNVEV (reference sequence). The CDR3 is CASSLSIATNEKLFF. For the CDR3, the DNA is TGTGCCAGCAGTTTATCAATCGCAACTAATGAAAAACTGTTTTTT.